The rows below give T cell receptor beta chains drawn from one sample of a study of OX40 agonist ivuxolimab in advanced cancers. Profiled with immunoSEQ multiplex PCR; TCRdb holds only in-frame clones, not every one. The data contain about 76,000 clones, approximately 88% of them singletons. The specimen comprised CD4+ or CD8+ T cells sorted from blood, sampled in a trial of the OX40 agonist ivuxolimab. The source of these receptors is an adult with an advanced solid tumor such as melanoma, head and neck, liver or kidney cancer. CDR3s include the opening cysteine and the closing phenylalanine or tryptophan. Fields, in order: J gene, D gene, V gene, clone size, CDR3 protein, CDR3 DNA. D genes are given only for firm matches. Not every row has a clone size; where given, it reads once, few, many or a size class.

>TRBJ1-2|TRBD1|TRBV2|-
CASSGDSNYGYTF
TGTGCCAGCAGCGGGGACAGCAACTATGGCTACACCTTC
>TRBJ2-5|-|TRBV6-1|-
CASSEGRTDEQYF
TGTGCCAGCAGTGAGGGTAGAACGGATGAGCAGTACTTC
>TRBJ2-3|TRBD1|TRBV19|once
CASSRRDRGHVDTQYF
TGTGCCAGTAGTCGCCGGGACAGGGGGCATGTAGATACGCAGTATTTT
>TRBJ2-7|TRBD2|TRBV29-1|-
CSVEMQTSGYGSEQYF
TGCAGCGTTGAGATGCAAACTAGCGGGTACGGTAGTGAGCAGTACTTC
>TRBJ2-7|-|TRBV7-9|-
CASSLGAWAGSYEQYF
TGTGCCAGCAGCTTAGGGGCTTGGGCAGGCTCCTACGAGCAGTACTTC
>TRBJ2-1|TRBD2|TRBV29-1|-
CSVPTSGRGGSYNEQFF
TGCAGCGTCCCTACTAGCGGGAGGGGGGGCTCCTACAATGAGCAGTTCTTC
>TRBJ2-7|-|TRBV10-3|-
CAIRSPDLREQYF
TGTGCCATCAGGAGTCCGGACCTCCGCGAGCAGTACTTC
>TRBJ2-6|TRBD1|TRBV9|-
CASSAPRDRIGANVLTF
TGTGCCAGCAGCGCCCCCCGGGACAGAATTGGGGCCAACGTCCTGACTTTC
>TRBJ2-7|-|TRBV6-6|-
CASSYLGLISYEQYF
TGTGCCAGCAGTTACTTGGGACTCATCTCCTACGAGCAGTACTTC
>TRBJ2-7|-|TRBV29-1|-
CSVELAGRNYEQYF
TGCAGCGTTGAACTTGCGGGGCGAAACTACGAGCAGTACTTC
>TRBJ2-7|TRBD2|TRBV28|few
CASSFFRLAGGEQYF
TGTGCCAGCAGTTTTTTCCGACTAGCGGGAGGAGAGCAGTACTTC
>TRBJ1-2|TRBD1|TRBV7-2|medium-sized
CASSPGQGEGYTF
TGTGCCAGCAGTCCAGGACAGGGGGAGGGCTACACCTTC
>TRBJ2-3|TRBD2|TRBV9|-
CASTPNPGLAGVTQYF
TGTGCCAGCACCCCCAATCCGGGACTAGCGGGGGTTACGCAGTATTTT
>TRBJ2-7|-|TRBV2|medium-sized
CASKGIAAYEQYF
TGTGCCAGCAAGGGGATAGCGGCCTACGAGCAGTACTTC
>TRBJ2-5|-|TRBV11-2|-
CASSPTSQETQYF
TGTGCCAGCAGCCCAACGTCACAAGAGACCCAGTACTTC
>TRBJ2-1|-|TRBV27|-
CASSLGPSHNEQFF
TGTGCCAGCAGTTTGGGACCCAGCCACAATGAGCAGTTCTTC
>TRBJ2-7|TRBD1|TRBV27|-
CASSLKDRDEQYF
TGTGCCAGCAGTTTAAAGGACAGGGATGAGCAGTACTTC
>TRBJ2-1|-|TRBV4-1|once
CASSPGRGYNEQFF
TGCGCCAGCAGCCCTGGTAGGGGGTACAATGAGCAGTTCTTC
>TRBJ1-4|-|TRBV4-1|-
CASSQLEGELFF
TGCGCCAGCAGCCAATTGGAGGGGGAACTGTTTTTT
>TRBJ1-3|-|TRBV5-1|-
CASRSGGPGNTIYF
TGCGCCAGCAGATCTGGGGGGCCTGGAAACACCATATATTTT
>TRBJ1-2|TRBD1|TRBV19|-
CASSRDGTVHYGYTF
TGTGCCAGTAGTCGGGACGGGACAGTTCACTATGGCTACACCTTC
>TRBJ2-7|TRBD1|TRBV11-2|once
CASSGGQAYEQYF
TGTGCCAGCAGCGGAGGACAGGCCTACGAGCAGTACTTC
>TRBJ1-2|TRBD1|TRBV28|-
CASSPTGLYGYTF
TGTGCCAGCAGCCCGACAGGGTTGTACGGCTACACCTTC
>TRBJ2-5|-|TRBV6-5|-
CASSLTGNQETQYF
TGTGCCAGCAGTTTAACAGGCAACCAAGAGACCCAGTACTTC
>TRBJ2-1|-|TRBV10-2|-
CASSEAPEQFF
TGCGCCAGCAGTGAGGCCCCTGAGCAGTTCTTC
>TRBJ2-7|TRBD2|TRBV11-3|-
CASSPQAGGSHEQYF
TGTGCCAGCAGCCCCCAAGCGGGAGGATCCCACGAGCAGTACTTC
>TRBJ2-7|-|TRBV5-5|-
CASSLAAAYGGEQYF
TGTGCCAGCAGCTTGGCGGCCGCTTACGGAGGGGAGCAGTACTTC
>TRBJ2-7|-|TRBV11-1|-
CASSLPEQKSYEQYF
TGTGCCAGCAGCCTCCCTGAACAGAAATCCTACGAGCAGTACTTC
>TRBJ1-4|-|TRBV27|-
CASSLRLTNEKLFF
TGTGCCAGCAGTTTGCGGTTAACTAATGAAAAACTGTTTTTT
>TRBJ2-3|-|TRBV27|-
CASSPYQGSSPDTQYF
TGTGCCAGCTCGCCATACCAGGGTTCGAGTCCGGATACGCAGTATTTT
>TRBJ2-7|TRBD2|TRBV28|-
CASILTGTTSYEQYF
TGTGCCAGCATCCTGACCGGGACTACTTCCTACGAGCAGTACTTC
>TRBJ1-1|TRBD1|TRBV9|-
CASSVAGQGGTEAFF
TGTGCCAGCAGCGTAGCCGGACAGGGGGGCACTGAAGCTTTCTTT
>TRBJ2-7|-|TRBV4-1|-
CASSQEDHEQYF
TGCGCCAGCAGCCAAGAGGACCACGAGCAGTACTTC